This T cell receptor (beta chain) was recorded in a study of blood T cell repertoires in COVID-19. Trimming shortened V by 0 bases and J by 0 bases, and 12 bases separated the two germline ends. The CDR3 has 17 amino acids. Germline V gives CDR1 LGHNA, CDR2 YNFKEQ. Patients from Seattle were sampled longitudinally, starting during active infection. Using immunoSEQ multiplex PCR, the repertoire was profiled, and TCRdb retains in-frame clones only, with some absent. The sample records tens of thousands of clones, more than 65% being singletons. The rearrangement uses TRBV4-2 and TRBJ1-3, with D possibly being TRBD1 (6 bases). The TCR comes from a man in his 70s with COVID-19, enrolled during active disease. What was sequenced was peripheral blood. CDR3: CASSQDRGGNSGNTIYF. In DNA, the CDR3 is TGTGCCAGCAGCCAAGACAGGGGCGGAAACTCTGGAAACACCATATATTTT.